This TCR beta chain came from a study of T cell responses to AZD1222 COVID-19 vaccine. Points on this clone: Its antigen remains unidentified.

Study-level results: In a largely white British group with more females than males, clonal diversity was possibly underestimated.

The data were produced by immunoSEQ multiplex PCR, yet TCRdb's version contains in-frame clones alone and is incomplete. The sample shows over 20,000 clones, around 86% of them seen only once. V lost 3 bases and J lost 1, with 15 bases in between. Looked up from germline, CDR1 is SGHNT and CDR2 is YYREEE (reference sequence). This CDR3 has 16 residues. Specimen: peripheral blood, collected 28 days after the second AZD1222 dose. The receptor's source is an adult who received the AZD1222 COVID-19 vaccine. V gene TRBV5-4 combines with J gene TRBJ2-3; D is possibly TRBD1 (6 bases). The CDR3 DNA sequence: TGTGCCAGCAGCTCCGAACAGGGATCAGGCACAGATACGCAGTATTTT. Protein: CASSSEQGSGTDTQYF.